Listed below are T cell receptor beta chains from one sample, sequenced in a study of T cells in Graves' hyperthyroidism and ophthalmopathy. TCRdb ran MiXCR on the multiplex PCR reads and lists one entry per CDR3 protein. Of hundreds of thousands of distinct CDR3 sequences in the sample, 35% were seen once. Specimen: blood. The receptors here all came from a woman in her 40s with Graves' hyperthyroidism. The CDR3 runs from the conserved cysteine through the conserved F or W. The D gene is left open where the match is weak. Part of the rows lack a size; the others show once, few, many or a class for expanded clones.

TRBD1	many	TRBV10-2	TRBJ1-3	TGCGCCAGCAGTCCACCGGACAGGGTCTCTGGAAACACCATATATTTT	CASSPPDRVSGNTIYF
TRBD1	few	TRBV10-3	TRBJ2-2	TGTGCCACTACAGGGGCCCCCCCCGGGGAGCTGTTTTTT	CATTGAPPGELFF
NA	NA	TRBV10-3	TRBJ1-1	TGTGCCAGCAGTACAGGGACGAAGGGACAAACGAACACTGAAGCTTTCTTT	CASSTGTKGQTNTEAFF
TRBD1	NA	TRBV7-2	TRBJ1-2	TGTGCCAGCAGCTTAGGTAGCGCACAGGGGGCGAAGGGCTACACCTTC	CASSLGSAQGAKGYTF
TRBD1	NA	TRBV7-9	TRBJ2-7	TGTGCCTGGACCCCTGGGGACAGGGTGTTGTTCGAGCAGTACTTC	CAWTPGDRVLFEQYF
TRBD1	NA	TRBV6-7	TRBJ1-1	TGTGCCAGCAGTTACCCGACAGGGCGGAACACTGAAGCTTTCTTT	CASSYPTGRNTEAFF
TRBD1	many	TRBV7-9	TRBJ2-7	TGTGCCAGCCGAACAGGGGAAGGGTCCTACGAGCAGTACTTC	CASRTGEGSYEQYF
NA	NA	TRBV30	TRBJ1-2	TGTGCCTGGAGTGGGGCGACTGGCTACACCTTC	CAWSGATGYTF
TRBD1	few	TRBV7-8	TRBJ1-5	TGTGCCAGCAGTTACAGGATAGGGGGCCGAGCTGGCAGCAATCAGCCCCAGCATTTT	CASSYRIGGRAGSNQPQHF
NA	few	TRBV6-5	TRBJ1-5	TGTGCCAGCAGTGAACTCACTTCTGGGAGCAATCAGCCCCAGCATTTT	CASSELTSGSNQPQHF
NA	few	TRBV19	TRBJ1-6	TGTGCCAGTAGTATCCCCGGAAAGGATTCACCCCTCCACTTT	CASSIPGKDSPLHF
NA	many	TRBV9	TRBJ1-2	TGTGCCAGCAGCGTAGGGGTAGACTATGGCTACACCTTC	CASSVGVDYGYTF
TRBD2	NA	TRBV19	TRBJ2-3	TGTGCCAGTCAAAGGACTAGCGGTAGCACAGATACGCAGTATTTT	CASQRTSGSTDTQYF
NA	few	TRBV29-1	TRBJ1-2	TGCAGCGTTGACGGCAGGGCTAACTATGGCTACACCTTC	CSVDGRANYGYTF
TRBD2	NA	TRBV10-2	TRBJ2-5	TGTGCCAGCTCGGATGGGACTACGCAAGAGACCCAGTACTTC	CASSDGTTQETQYF
NA	few	TRBV5-1	TRBJ2-5	TGTGCCAGCAGCGGGCCGGGACAGCAAACCCAACGAACACAAGAGACCCAGTACTTC	CASSGPGQQTQRTQETQYF
NA	many	TRBV14	TRBJ1-6	TGTGCCAGCAGCCTATGGGGGGGAACGACACCCCTCCACTTT	CASSLWGGTTPLHF
NA	many	TRBV15	TRBJ1-5	TGTGCCACCAGCAGGATAGCCGGCGGAAACAATCAGCCCCAGCATTTT	CATSRIAGGNNQPQHF
NA	once	TRBV19	TRBJ1-5	TGTGCCAGTAGCGATCAGGGCCGCGAGACCCAGCATTTT	CASSDQGRETQHF
NA	NA	TRBV5-1	TRBJ2-7	TGCGCCAGCATGTCAGGGACGAAAGGCTACGAGCAGTACTTC	CASMSGTKGYEQYF
NA	few	TRBV7-9	TRBJ1-3	TGTGCCAGCAGCTCAAGTCACTCTGGAAACACCATATATTTT	CASSSSHSGNTIYF
NA	NA	TRBV7-9	TRBJ1-2	TGTGCCAGCAGCTTTGGTACTGATAACTATGGCTACACCTTC	CASSFGTDNYGYTF
TRBD1	NA	TRBV7-3	TRBJ1-6	TGTGCCAGCAGTTCAATCCGGGACAGGGGGTTTTCACCCCTCCACTTT	CASSSIRDRGFSPLHF
TRBD1	NA	TRBV7-6	TRBJ2-5	TGTGCCAGCAGCCACCAAGCCCGGGACAGGGATTTGGAGACCCAGTACTTC	CASSHQARDRDLETQYF
NA	many	TRBV7-2	TRBJ2-2	TGTGCCAGCAGGGGGCTAGGGACCGGGGAGCTGTTTTTT	CASRGLGTGELFF
NA	NA	TRBV6-6	TRBJ1-2	TGTGCCAGCAACGCCAGGAGGGCCTATGGCTACACCTTC	CASNARRAYGYTF
NA	many	TRBV7-2	TRBJ1-2	TGTGCCAGCAGCTTAGGCAGGTACAACTATGGCTACACCTTC	CASSLGRYNYGYTF
NA	few	TRBV9	TRBJ1-2	TGTGCCAGCAGCCCCGATGGGGGGTCCAACTATGGCTACACCTTC	CASSPDGGSNYGYTF
NA	few	TRBV12-3/TRBV12-4	TRBJ1-5	TGTGCCAGCAGTTTCCTTTTGCAGCCCCAGCATTTT	CASSFLLQPQHF
NA	NA	TRBV2	TRBJ2-1	TGTGCCAGCAGTGGGACGAGAAGCTCCTACAATGAGCAGTTCTTC	CASSGTRSSYNEQFF
TRBD1	few	TRBV5-1	TRBJ1-2	TGTGCCAGCAGCTTATCCGGACAGGGGGCGGCCTATGGCTACACCTTC	CASSLSGQGAAYGYTF
NA	many	TRBV7-9	TRBJ1-2	TGTGCCAGCAGATCCACAGGAATCCAAGATGGCTACACCTTC	CASRSTGIQDGYTF
NA	NA	TRBV9	TRBJ1-1	TGTGCCAGCAGCGTAGCTACGGGGGGGGAAGCTTTCTTT	CASSVATGGEAFF
NA	few	TRBV19	TRBJ1-2	TGTGCCAGCACCACCGCCGAGCACCAGATCTATGGCTACACCTTC	CASTTAEHQIYGYTF
NA	many	TRBV27	TRBJ1-5	TGTGCCAGCAGCCCGGGGGGGAATCAGCCCCAGCATTTT	CASSPGGNQPQHF
NA	NA	TRBV29-1	TRBJ2-5	TGCAGCGTCGCGGGGTCGGCGATCCCGTACTTC	CSVAGSAIPYF
NA	many	TRBV6-5	TRBJ2-7	TGTGCCAGCAGTTATCGGAGCTCCTACGAGCAGTACTTC	CASSYRSSYEQYF
NA	few	TRBV7-9	TRBJ1-1	TGTGCCAGCAGAATCTCGGGAGAAGCTTTCTTT	CASRISGEAFF
TRBD1	many	TRBV15	TRBJ1-4	TGTGCCACCAGCCAAGGACAGGGTAGAAATGAAAAACTGTTTTTT	CATSQGQGRNEKLFF
NA	NA	TRBV19	TRBJ1-2	TGTGCCAGTAGTATGCGAGGGGAAGTCGGCTACACCTTC	CASSMRGEVGYTF
TRBD1	NA	TRBV24-1	TRBJ1-5	TGTGCCACCCAGGGGGCTCAGCCCCAGCATTTT	CATQGAQPQHF
NA	few	TRBV10-3	TRBJ1-1	TGTGCCAGCAGTGAGGCGGGGTACTCTGAAGCTTTCTTT	CASSEAGYSEAFF
TRBD2	few	TRBV7-9	TRBJ2-5	TGTGCCAGCAGCTTAGTCCTCGGGGGGTTGGAGACCCAGTACTTC	CASSLVLGGLETQYF